The 15 T cell receptor beta chains below were found in one sample sequenced in a study of blood T cell repertoires in COVID-19. Method: immunoSEQ multiplex PCR; TCRdb's copy keeps in-frame clones and lacks some. The data show some 490,000 clones, around 85% seen once. Sample: peripheral blood. The source is a human donor in a cohort sampled during active COVID-19.

V gene TRBV6-5 combines with J gene TRBJ1-3, with D hard to call. Per the germline V gene, CDR1 is MNHEY and CDR2 is SVGAGI. Trimming removed 0 bases from V and 2 bases from J, with 8 bases in between. The CDR3 has 15 amino acids. CDR3 protein: CASSYSHGAGNTIYF. DNA of the CDR3: TGTGCCAGCAGTTACTCGCACGGGGCTGGAAACACCATATATTTT.

The chain uses TRBV27 and TRBJ1-2; D perhaps matches TRBD1 (5 bases). In germline, CDR1 is MNHEY, CDR2 SMNVEV (reference sequence). Between the trimmed V and J ends, which lost 7 bases and 4 bases, there was a span of 22 bases. The CDR3 sequence is 16 residues long. Written as DNA, the CDR3 is TGTGCCAGCACCTTATCCGGACTAACAGGAACCTATGGCTACACCTTC. This encodes CASTLSGLTGTYGYTF.

The chain is built from TRBV19 and TRBJ2-1; TRBD2 matches at 9 bases. This CDR3 has 13 amino acids. The germline CDR1 and CDR2 sequences are LNHDA and SQIVND (reference sequence). V shed 6 bases, J shed 7 bases, and the junction held 4 bases outside the gene matches. Here the CDR3 reads CASRISGSNEQFF. The CDR3 DNA sequence: TGTGCCAGTAGAATTAGCGGGAGTAATGAGCAGTTCTTC.

This clone was found a few times. The chain's CDR3 is CAWSVRRGINYGYTF. Written as DNA, the CDR3 is TGTGCCTGGAGTGTACGCCGGGGGATTAACTATGGCTACACCTTC. The V call is TRBV30, the J call TRBJ1-2; possibly TRBD1 for D (5 bases). Trimming removed 0 bases from V and 1 base from J, with 12 bases in between. CDR1 is GTSNPN and CDR2 is SVGIG in the germline V gene (reference sequence). The CDR3 is made up of 15 amino acids.

The gene calls are TRBV28 and TRBJ2-2; the D gene is possibly TRBD2 (5 bases). Trimming removed 2 bases at V and 7 bases at J, with 8 bases between. The CDR3 covers 13 residues. Germline CDR1 and CDR2: MDHEN and SYDVKM. The CDR3 DNA is TGTGCCAGCAGTTTAGGACTGAACGGGGAGCTGTTTTTT. The encoded protein is CASSLGLNGELFF.

The chain joins TRBV30 to TRBJ2-3, with D possibly TRBD2 on 5 matching bases. Deletions cut 3 bases from V and 2 bases from J, with 12 bases between. Germline lookup yields CDR1 GTSNPN and CDR2 SVGIG (reference sequence). The CDR3 runs 14 residues. The CDR3 region is CAWSNAGLTDTQYF. The CDR3 coding sequence is TGTGCCTGGAGCAATGCTGGACTCACAGATACGCAGTATTTT.

The chain uses TRBV18 and TRBJ2-2; a possible D gene is TRBD1 (6 bases). CDR1 is KGHSH, CDR2 LQKENI, per germline. This CDR3 has 17 residues. Trimming took off 0 bases at V and 0 bases at J, with 11 bases between the two ends. The CDR3 nucleotides are TGTGCCAGCTCACCACCCGGACAGTCTTCGAACACCGGGGAGCTGTTTTTT. Translating it yields CASSPPGQSSNTGELFF. Together with reference TRBV18 and TRBJ2-2, the CDR3 gives the full variable domain: NAGVMQNPRHLVRRRGQEARLRCSPMKGHSHVYWYRQLPEEGLKFMVYLQKENIIDESGMPKERFSAEFPKEGPSILRIQQVVRGDSAAYFCASSPPGQSSNTGELFFGEGSRLTVL.

This clone is a singleton in its sample. This rearrangement joins TRBV11-2 to TRBJ2-3; D possibly corresponds to TRBD2 (6 bases). CDR3 length: 14 residues. Trimming left V 4 bases short and J 2 bases short, with 10 bases between. From germline, CDR1 is SGHAT and CDR2 FQNNGV. The CDR3 nucleotides read TGTGCCAGCAGCTCCGGGGGAGTCACAGATACGCAGTATTTT. Translated: CASSSGGVTDTQYF. The whole variable domain, filled in from reference TRBV11-2 and TRBJ2-3, reads EAGVAQSPRYKIIEKRQSVAFWCNPISGHATLYWYQQILGQGPKLLIQFQNNGVVDDSQLPKDRFSAERLKGVDSTLKIQPAKLEDSAVYLCASSSGGVTDTQYFGPGTRLTVL.

This chain joins TRBV28 and TRBJ1-1, with 8 bases lining up with TRBD1. The J segment lost 0 bases and the V segment lost 6 bases, leaving 9 bases of the junction unmatched. The CDR3 is 16 amino acids. CDR1 and CDR2 (germline): MDHEN, SYDVKM. The CDR3 DNA reads TGTGCCAGCAGGCGGACAGGGCTCACATTGAACACTGAAGCTTTCTTT. Its protein is CASRRTGLTLNTEAFF. Looking up the rest from reference TRBV28 and TRBJ1-1 gives the full variable domain: DVKVTQSSRYLVKRTGEKVFLECVQDMDHENMFWYRQDPGLGLRLIYFSYDVKMKEKGDIPEGYSVSREKKERFSLILESASTNQTSMYLCASRRTGLTLNTEAFFGQGTRLTVV.

The CDR3 is CASRASGLRETQYF. The CDR3 coding sequence is TGCGCCAGCAGGGCTAGCGGCCTCCGGGAGACCCAGTACTTC. The chain has TRBV5-1 and TRBJ2-5; 7 bases line up with TRBD2. From germline, CDR1 is SGHRS and CDR2 YFSETQ. Trimming took 5 bases from V and 5 from J; bases not matched to a gene: 9. CDR3 length equals 14 residues.

This chain uses TRBV6-5 with TRBJ2-7, with 8 bases matching TRBD2. The V gene's germline CDR1 is MNHEY and CDR2 SVGAGI. The CDR3 contains 13 residues. Trimming took 7 bases from V and 4 from J; bases not matched to a gene: 6. In nucleotides, the CDR3 is TGTGCCAGCAACCCGGGGGGGGGATACGAGCAGTACTTC. It encodes CASNPGGGYEQYF.

The V gene is TRBV6-5, the J gene TRBJ1-2; D perhaps matches TRBD1 (6 bases). This CDR3 region has 12 residues. Germline lookup yields CDR1 MNHEY and CDR2 SVGAGI. V was shortened by 4 bases and J by 6 bases, with 9 bases between the two germline ends. CDR3 sequence reads: CASSSTGNGYTF. The CDR3 DNA reads TGTGCCAGCAGTTCCACAGGGAATGGCTACACCTTC.

This chain joins TRBV2 and TRBJ2-7; 12 nucleotides line up with TRBD2. In germline, CDR1 is SNHLY, CDR2 FYNNEI. V was pared by 6 bases and J by 5 bases, with 8 bases of the junction left unmatched. The CDR3 loop spans 15 amino acids. The CDR3: CASRESSGRANEQYF. CDR3 bases: TGTGCCAGCAGGGAATCTAGCGGGAGGGCCAACGAGCAGTACTTC. Combining the CDR3 with reference TRBV2 and TRBJ2-7 gives the whole variable domain EPEVTQTPSHQVTQMGQEVILRCVPISNHLYFYWYRQILGQKVEFLVSFYNNEISEKSEIFDDQFSVERPDGSNFTLKIRSTKLEDSAMYFCASRESSGRANEQYFGPGTRLTVT.

V gene TRBV5-1 combines with J gene TRBJ2-7; possibly TRBD1 for D (5 bases). The CDR3 runs to 15 residues. The germline V and J ends were trimmed by 0 bases and 5 bases, with 15 bases remaining between them. CDR1 is SGHRS, CDR2 YFSETQ, per germline. CDR3 residues: CASSLDRKVIDEQYF. The CDR3 DNA follows: TGCGCCAGCAGCTTGGACAGGAAGGTAATTGACGAGCAGTACTTC.

This clone was found once. This chain joins TRBV4-3 and TRBJ1-2, with 7 nucleotides matching TRBD1. CDR3 length equals 15 residues. Per germline, CDR1 LGHNA and CDR2 YSLEER. With 0 bases clipped from V and 4 bases from J, the junction kept 5 bases outside the gene matches. The CDR3: CASSQDEGAVYGYTF. As DNA, the CDR3 is TGCGCCAGCAGCCAAGATGAGGGGGCCGTCTATGGCTACACCTTC.